Below, 8 T cell receptor beta chains from the same sample are listed, as sequenced in a study of CD8+ T cells in alopecia areata. Treatment indicated: oral pan-JAK inhibitor, 5-10 mg twice daily. RNA extraction was followed by reverse transcription into cDNA, which acted as the sequencing template. The repertoire was sequenced with immunoSEQ multiplex PCR; TCRdb's copy has only in-frame clones and lacks some. The sample carries around 100,000 clones, about three fifths recorded once. The input for sequencing was CD8+ T cells sorted from blood, taken at approximately week 60, from a patient treated with tofacitinib. These receptors were collected from a human donor with alopecia areata.

This clone was found a few times. V and J are TRBV13 and TRBJ2-7, with TRBD2 as a possible D gene (6 bases). This CDR3 is 14 amino acids long. CDR1 is PRHDT and CDR2 is FYEKMQ in the germline V gene (reference sequence). V was clipped by 5 bases and J by 4 bases, with 15 bases between them. The CDR3: CASSDRSGRYEQYF. For the CDR3, the DNA is TGTGCCAGCAGCGACAGATCGGGGAGGTACGAGCAGTACTTC.

CDR3 in amino acids: CASRTTGGAEGAFF. CDR3 sequence (DNA): TGTGCCAGCAGGACGACAGGGGGCGCGGAGGGGGCTTTCTTT. This sequence joins TRBV7-9 and TRBJ1-1, with 10 positions matching TRBD1. This CDR3 contains 14 residues. In germline, CDR1 is SEHNR, CDR2 FQNEAQ (reference sequence). The ends lost 6 bases at V and 11 bases at J; junction bases unmatched: 12.

The chain is built from TRBV7-9 and TRBJ2-5, with D unclear. Deletions cut 5 bases from V and 1 base from J, with 8 bases between. This CDR3 region has 13 residues. In germline, CDR1 is SEHNR, CDR2 FQNEAQ (reference sequence). The CDR3 protein is CASSPGTQETQYF. As DNA, the CDR3 is TGTGCCAGCAGCCCCGGCACCCAAGAGACCCAGTACTTC.

The chain recombines TRBV10-2 with TRBJ2-3; 8 bases map to TRBD2. From germline, CDR1 is WSHSY and CDR2 SAAADI. The V segment lost 4 bases and the J segment 2 bases; nucleotides outside the gene matches: 2. There are 14 residues in the CDR3. DNA for the CDR3: TGCGCCAGCAGTGCGGGGGGGTACACAGATACGCAGTATTTT. It yields the protein CASSAGGYTDTQYF.

A few counts support this clone. The chain has TRBV7-8 and TRBJ2-5; 11 nucleotides line up with TRBD2. Trimming removed 5 bases from V and 4 bases from J; junction bases left unmatched: 15. The CDR3 contains 18 residues. Germline lookup yields CDR1 SGHVS and CDR2 FQNEAQ. The CDR3 DNA sequence: TGTGCCAGCAGCCCAAAAAGGATTACTAGCGGGGGAGGAGAGACCCAGTACTTC. Amino acid sequence: CASSPKRITSGGGETQYF.

The gene calls are TRBV19 and TRBJ1-2; D not certain. The CDR3 covers 14 residues. The ends were cut back, 3 bases at V and 0 bases at J, with 8 bases in the middle. The V gene's germline CDR1 is LNHDA and CDR2 SQIVND (reference sequence). CDR3 nucleotide sequence: TGTGCCAGTAGTATGGGCCTTTCTAACTATGGCTACACCTTC. Protein: CASSMGLSNYGYTF.

This rearrangement joins TRBV10-3 to TRBJ2-5, with a possible D match to TRBD1 (6 bases). Trimming shortened V by 3 bases and J by 4 bases, and 30 bases separated the two germline ends. Germline V gives CDR1 ENHRY, CDR2 SYGVKD. There are 20 residues in the CDR3. CDR3 protein: CAISDPINPEYRDLRETQYF. The DNA of the CDR3 is TGTGCCATCAGTGACCCAATAAACCCCGAGTACAGGGACCTTAGAGAGACCCAGTACTTC.

DNA of the CDR3: TGTGCCAGCAGCCAAGAGTTTTATACTGAAGCTTTCTTT. As protein: CASSQEFYTEAFF. The V gene is TRBV14, the J gene TRBJ1-1; no reliable D call. The CDR3 loop spans 13 amino acids. Deletions cut 0 bases from V and 5 bases from J, with 7 bases between. CDR1 is SGHDN, CDR2 FVKESK, per germline.